The entry below describes one T cell receptor beta chain. The antigen is not known. These data are taken from a study of cytomegalovirus exposure and HLA in healthy donors. This CDR3 spans 14 amino acids. Germline loops: CDR1 SGHTA, CDR2 FQGNSA. Trimming pared 1 base from V and 5 bases from J, leaving 11 bases between. Study-wide findings and caveats: Subsequent analysis found a tendency for first-cohort TCR clusters to co-occur within the 100 to 150 validation repertoires. Among TCR beta chains, those listed as cytomegalovirus-associated numbered some 160. In vitro experiments confirmed that three CMV-associated chains were specific for CMV antigens.

TCRdb's table, derived via immunoSEQ multiplex PCR, lists solely in-frame clones and lacks some. Among 90,000 to 100,000 clones listed, around 90% were seen once. The donors were members of the roughly 120-subject validation cohort (separate from the roughly 700-subject first cohort). J is TRBJ1-1 and V is TRBV7-2; D gene ambiguous. The sample taken for sequencing was PBMCs. The source is a woman under 40 in good health and CMV-seronegative. The CDR3 DNA reads as TGTGCCAGCAGCTTAGGAGGGTCTCTTACTGAAGCTTTCTTT. It yields the protein CASSLGGSLTEAFF.